This T cell receptor (beta chain) stems from a study of T cells after yellow fever vaccination. Germline V CDR1 and CDR2: SQVTM, ANQGSEA. The CDR3 has 12 residues. One entry per CDR3 protein results from TCRdb running MiXCR on the 5' RACE reads. Among hundreds of thousands of distinct CDR3 sequences listed, about 13% were seen once. General study points: A small proportion of clonotypes was detected in both the CD4 and CD8 compartments. Researchers report a weaker secondary response that nonetheless peaked faster, day 5 versus 15. Contamination of FACS-sorted repertoires by abundant clonotypes from the bulk population could occur.

Remarks on this clonotype: Its specificity is unknown.

This chain joins TRBV29-1 and TRBJ1-2; D is possibly TRBD1 (6 bases). The sequence derives from a man younger than 40 who received the YFV17D yellow fever vaccine. The sample consisted of PBMCs, taken on the day of the yellow fever booster vaccination. In nucleotides, the CDR3 is TGCAGTTGCCGGGGGGCTGAAGATGGCTACACCTTC. Amino acid sequence: CSCRGAEDGYTF. The full variable domain, completed using reference TRBV29-1 and TRBJ1-2, is SAVISQKPSRDICQRGTSLTIQCQVDSQVTMMFWYRQQPGQSLTLIATANQGSEATYESGFVIDKFPISRPNLTFSTLTVSNMSPEDSSIYLCSCRGAEDGYTFGSGTRLTVV.